This is a list of T cell receptor beta chains from one sample in a study of cytomegalovirus exposure and HLA in healthy donors. Only in-frame clones appear in the TCRdb table, and some are missing; sequencing was by immunoSEQ multiplex PCR. The sample holds 68,000 or so clones; approximately 75% are singletons and the top ten take 6.5%. Material for sequencing was PBMCs. The receptors originated from a human donor in good health. The CDR3 runs from the conserved cysteine through the conserved F or W. The D gene is left open where the match is weak. Some rows mark clone size as missing; the rest say once, few, many or name a class of expanded clone.

v_gene: TRBV5-5
j_gene: TRBJ2-3
abundance: NA
d_gene: TRBD2
CDR3nt: TGTGCCAGCAGTATCGGGACTAGCAGAGATACGCAGTATTTT
CDR3aa: CASSIGTSRDTQYF

v_gene: TRBV2
j_gene: TRBJ2-2
abundance: NA
d_gene: NA
CDR3nt: TGTGCCAGCAGTTTAACGGGGGTTACCGGGGAGCTGTTTTTT
CDR3aa: CASSLTGVTGELFF

v_gene: TRBV27
j_gene: TRBJ1-6
abundance: NA
d_gene: NA
CDR3nt: TGTGCCAGCAGCCAAGCGGGGCGTGGGTCACCCCTCCACTTT
CDR3aa: CASSQAGRGSPLHF

v_gene: TRBV7-8
j_gene: TRBJ1-6
abundance: NA
d_gene: TRBD1
CDR3nt: TGTGCCAGCAGCTTAGCAGTTACAGGGGTTTCACCCCTCCACTTT
CDR3aa: CASSLAVTGVSPLHF

v_gene: TRBV7-9
j_gene: TRBJ2-2
abundance: NA
d_gene: TRBD2
CDR3nt: TGTTCCAGCAGCTTAGACTCGGGAGGATTGAACACCGGGGAGCTGTTTTTT
CDR3aa: CSSSLDSGGLNTGELFF

v_gene: TRBV10-3
j_gene: TRBJ1-5
abundance: NA
d_gene: NA
CDR3nt: TGTGCCATCAGTGAGTCGACCCCAGGGTTTATCCAGGGTGGCAATCAGCCCCAGCATTTT
CDR3aa: CAISESTPGFIQGGNQPQHF

v_gene: TRBV7-2
j_gene: TRBJ1-4
abundance: NA
d_gene: TRBD1
CDR3nt: TGTGCCAGCAGCTTAGGGCAGGGGGTTGGTGAAAAACTGTTTTTT
CDR3aa: CASSLGQGVGEKLFF

v_gene: TRBV14
j_gene: TRBJ1-4
abundance: NA
d_gene: TRBD1
CDR3nt: TGTGCCAGCAGCCAAGGACAGGGGAAATACGGTGAAAAACTGTTTTTT
CDR3aa: CASSQGQGKYGEKLFF

v_gene: TRBV5-4
j_gene: TRBJ1-1
abundance: once
d_gene: TRBD1
CDR3nt: TGTGCCAGCAGTTGGGACAGGGGTGGCCCTGAAGCTTTCTTT
CDR3aa: CASSWDRGGPEAFF

v_gene: TRBV12-2
j_gene: TRBJ2-3
abundance: once
d_gene: NA
CDR3nt: TGTGCAAGTCGCTTAGTGCACGACTCCAACGCGAAGGATACGCAGTATTTT
CDR3aa: CASRLVHDSNAKDTQYF

v_gene: TRBV19
j_gene: TRBJ1-5
abundance: NA
d_gene: NA
CDR3nt: TGTGCCAGTAGCCTCTTGGGCCCTAAGGGCAATCAGCCCCAGCATTTT
CDR3aa: CASSLLGPKGNQPQHF

v_gene: TRBV9
j_gene: TRBJ1-1
abundance: NA
d_gene: NA
CDR3nt: TGTGCCAGCAGCGTAACGGGGAAAGGAGCTTTCTTT
CDR3aa: CASSVTGKGAFF

v_gene: TRBV2
j_gene: TRBJ2-6
abundance: few
d_gene: TRBD1
CDR3nt: TGTGCCAGCAGTGAAAAAACGACAGGGGCTGGGGCCAACGTCCTGACTTTC
CDR3aa: CASSEKTTGAGANVLTF

v_gene: TRBV11-1
j_gene: TRBJ1-2
abundance: NA
d_gene: NA
CDR3nt: TGTGCCAGCAGCTTAGACCGGACAGAGCGCTACACCTTC
CDR3aa: CASSLDRTERYTF

v_gene: TRBV5-1
j_gene: TRBJ2-7
abundance: few
d_gene: NA
CDR3nt: TGCGCCAGCAGCTTACCTCGACAGTCCTACGAGCAGTACTTC
CDR3aa: CASSLPRQSYEQYF

v_gene: TRBV18
j_gene: TRBJ1-1
abundance: NA
d_gene: TRBD1
CDR3nt: TGTGCCAGCTCAGGGACAGGGGGCGCGAACACTGAAGCTTTCTTT
CDR3aa: CASSGTGGANTEAFF

v_gene: TRBV13
j_gene: TRBJ2-1
abundance: NA
d_gene: TRBD1
CDR3nt: TGTGCCAGCAGCCCCCAAGGGACAGGGTCCTACAATGAGCAGTTCTTC
CDR3aa: CASSPQGTGSYNEQFF

v_gene: TRBV25-1
j_gene: TRBJ1-3
abundance: once
d_gene: NA
CDR3nt: TGTGCCAGCAGTGAACGGAACGGGGGAAACACCATATATTTT
CDR3aa: CASSERNGGNTIYF

v_gene: TRBV9
j_gene: TRBJ1-2
abundance: NA
d_gene: TRBD1
CDR3nt: TGTGCCAGCAGCTCGGGAATCAGGGGGTTTGGCTACACCTTC
CDR3aa: CASSSGIRGFGYTF

v_gene: TRBV5-4
j_gene: TRBJ1-1
abundance: NA
d_gene: NA
CDR3nt: TGTGCCAGCAGCTTTATGGGGCGGGAAACTGAAGCTTTCTTT
CDR3aa: CASSFMGRETEAFF

v_gene: TRBV5-1
j_gene: TRBJ2-3
abundance: NA
d_gene: NA
CDR3nt: TGCGCCAGCAGCTTGGGAGGTTTCCCAGATACGCAGTATTTT
CDR3aa: CASSLGGFPDTQYF

v_gene: TRBV7-9
j_gene: TRBJ2-1
abundance: NA
d_gene: NA
CDR3nt: TGTGCCAGCGCACTTGGAGGAGAGCAGTTCTTC
CDR3aa: CASALGGEQFF

v_gene: TRBV5-1
j_gene: TRBJ2-3
abundance: NA
d_gene: TRBD2
CDR3nt: TGCGCCAGCGGACTAGCGGGGGGCGCAGATACGCAGTATTTT
CDR3aa: CASGLAGGADTQYF

v_gene: TRBV21-1
j_gene: TRBJ2-3
abundance: NA
d_gene: NA
CDR3nt: TGTGCCAGCAGCAAAACCCCCCGGACTAGCACAGATACGCAGTATTTT
CDR3aa: CASSKTPRTSTDTQYF

v_gene: TRBV6-6
j_gene: TRBJ1-5
abundance: NA
d_gene: TRBD1
CDR3nt: TGTGCCAGCAGTTATGCAACCGGGACAGGGGGCCAGCCCCAGCATTTT
CDR3aa: CASSYATGTGGQPQHF

v_gene: TRBV5-1
j_gene: TRBJ2-3
abundance: NA
d_gene: TRBD1
CDR3nt: TGCGCCAGCAGCTTAACAGGGGGAAGGACAGATACGCAGTATTTT
CDR3aa: CASSLTGGRTDTQYF

v_gene: TRBV28
j_gene: TRBJ2-3
abundance: NA
d_gene: TRBD2
CDR3nt: TGTGCCAGCAGCTTTACAAGCGGGGGCGCAGATACGCAGTATTTT
CDR3aa: CASSFTSGGADTQYF

v_gene: TRBV9
j_gene: TRBJ2-2
abundance: NA
d_gene: NA
CDR3nt: TGTGCCAGCAGCGTAGCTAGTCCGGGTAGCACCGGGGAGCTGTTTTTT
CDR3aa: CASSVASPGSTGELFF

v_gene: TRBV4-1
j_gene: TRBJ2-1
abundance: NA
d_gene: TRBD2
CDR3nt: TGCGCCAGCAGCCAAGATCCTCGGGGCGGGGGGGTGCCCTACAATGAGCAGTTCTTC
CDR3aa: CASSQDPRGGGVPYNEQFF